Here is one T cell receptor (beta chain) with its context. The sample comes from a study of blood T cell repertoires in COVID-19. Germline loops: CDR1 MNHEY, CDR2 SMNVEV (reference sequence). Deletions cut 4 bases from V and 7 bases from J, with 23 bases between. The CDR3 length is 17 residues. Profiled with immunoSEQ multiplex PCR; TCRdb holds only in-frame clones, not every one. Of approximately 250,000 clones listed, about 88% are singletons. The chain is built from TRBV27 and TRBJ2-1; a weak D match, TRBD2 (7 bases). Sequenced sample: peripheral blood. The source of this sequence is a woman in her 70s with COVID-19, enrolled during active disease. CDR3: CASSSPLGGGPYNEQFF. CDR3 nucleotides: TGTGCCAGCAGTTCCCCTCTTGGGGGGGGGCCTTATAATGAGCAGTTCTTC.